These 5 T cell receptor beta chains originate from one sample sequenced in a study of blood T cell repertoires in COVID-19. Assay: immunoSEQ multiplex PCR; the TCRdb copy retains only in-frame clones and omits some. The table lists around 69,000 clones, 75% to 85% of them singletons. The sequenced material came from peripheral blood. These receptor sequences come from a woman between 70 and 85 years old with acute or convalescent COVID-19.

J is TRBJ2-7 and V is TRBV11-2, with TRBD2 matching 10 bases. Germline V gives CDR1 SGHAT, CDR2 FQNNGV. V lost 3 bases to trimming and J lost 5 bases; unmatched junction nucleotides: 7. The CDR3 runs 15 residues. The CDR3 reads CASSFGLAVNDEQYF. Here the CDR3 DNA reads TGTGCCAGCAGCTTTGGACTAGCGGTTAACGACGAGCAGTACTTC.

Concerning this clone itself: Relative to the germline gene, one junction end is altered; a read error may explain this. The rearrangement joins TRBV7-7 to TRBJ2-7; D perhaps matches TRBD2 (5 bases). This CDR3 is built from 14 residues. Germline CDR1 and CDR2: SSHAT and FNYEAQ (reference sequence). CDR3 DNA: TGTGCTAGCAGCAAATACGAGGGTCTACGGGAGCAGTACTTC. Translating it yields CASSKYEGLREQYF.

V and J are TRBV18 and TRBJ2-1, with 10 bases fitting TRBD1. The CDR3 has 14 residues. Germline lookup yields CDR1 KGHSH and CDR2 LQKENI. V gave up 3 bases and J gave up 6 bases; unmatched junction bases: 2. Here the CDR3 reads CASSPRQGANEQFF. The CDR3 DNA sequence: TGTGCCAGCTCACCGAGACAGGGGGCCAATGAGCAGTTCTTC.

V and J are TRBV7-2 and TRBJ2-7; unclear D gene. V lost 10 bases to trimming and J lost 0 bases, with 22 bases between them. The CDR3 contains 16 residues. The germline V gene has CDR1 SGHTA and CDR2 FQGNSA. Written as DNA, the CDR3 is TGTGCCACCCACCTCCGGGTAGACGGGTTCTCCTACGAGCAGTACTTC. Its protein is CATHLRVDGFSYEQYF.

The rearrangement joins TRBV19 to TRBJ2-7, with D possibly matching TRBD2 (6 bases). The CDR3 totals 13 residues. The germline gives CDR1 LNHDA, CDR2 SQIVND (reference sequence). V gave up 4 bases and J gave up 6 bases, with 13 bases separating them. In DNA, the CDR3 is TGTGCCAGTAGTAATCCGGGGGTCCGCGAGCAGTACTTC. It translates to CASSNPGVREQYF.